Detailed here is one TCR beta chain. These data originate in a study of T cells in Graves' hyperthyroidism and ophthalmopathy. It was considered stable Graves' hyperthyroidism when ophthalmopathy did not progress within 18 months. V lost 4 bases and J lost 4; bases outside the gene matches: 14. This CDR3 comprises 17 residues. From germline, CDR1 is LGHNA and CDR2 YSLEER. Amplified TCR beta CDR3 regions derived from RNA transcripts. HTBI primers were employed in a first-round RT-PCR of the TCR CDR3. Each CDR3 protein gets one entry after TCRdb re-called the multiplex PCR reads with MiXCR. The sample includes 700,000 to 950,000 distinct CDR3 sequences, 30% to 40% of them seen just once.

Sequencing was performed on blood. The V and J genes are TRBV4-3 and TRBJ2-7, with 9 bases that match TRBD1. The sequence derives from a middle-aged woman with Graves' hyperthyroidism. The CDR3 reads CASSPEAQGALLYEQYF. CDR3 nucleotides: TGCGCCAGCAGCCCAGAAGCACAGGGGGCTCTGCTTTACGAGCAGTACTTC.